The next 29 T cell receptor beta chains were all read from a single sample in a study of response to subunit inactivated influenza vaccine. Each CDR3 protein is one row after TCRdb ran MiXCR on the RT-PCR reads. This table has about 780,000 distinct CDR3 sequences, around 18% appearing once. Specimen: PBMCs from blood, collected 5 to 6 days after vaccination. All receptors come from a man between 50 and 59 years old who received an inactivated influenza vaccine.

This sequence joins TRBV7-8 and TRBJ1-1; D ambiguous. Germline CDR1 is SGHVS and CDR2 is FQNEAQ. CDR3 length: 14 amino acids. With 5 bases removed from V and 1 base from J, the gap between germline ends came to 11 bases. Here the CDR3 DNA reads TGTGCCAGCAGCCGACGCCCCGAGAACACTGAAGCTTTCTTT. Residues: CASSRRPENTEAFF.

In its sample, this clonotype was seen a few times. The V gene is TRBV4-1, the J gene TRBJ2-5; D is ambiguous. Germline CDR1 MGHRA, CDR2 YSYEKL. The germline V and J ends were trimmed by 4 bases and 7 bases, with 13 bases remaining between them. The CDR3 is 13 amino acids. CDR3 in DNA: TGCGCCAGCAGCCGAACTCACCCGGGGACCCAGTACTTC. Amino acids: CASSRTHPGTQYF.

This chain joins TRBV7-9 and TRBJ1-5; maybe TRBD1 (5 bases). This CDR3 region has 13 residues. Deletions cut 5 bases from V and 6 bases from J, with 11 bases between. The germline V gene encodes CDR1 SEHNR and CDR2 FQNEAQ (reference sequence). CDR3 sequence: CASSRGGLQPQHF. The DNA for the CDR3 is TGTGCCAGCAGCCGGGGGGGACTTCAGCCCCAGCATTTT.

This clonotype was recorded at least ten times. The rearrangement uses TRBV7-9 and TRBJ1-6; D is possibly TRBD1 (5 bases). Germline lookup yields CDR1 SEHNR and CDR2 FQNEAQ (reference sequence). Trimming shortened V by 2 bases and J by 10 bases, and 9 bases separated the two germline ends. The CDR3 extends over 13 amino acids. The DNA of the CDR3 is TGTGCCAGCAGCTTAATAGGGGAGTCACCCCTCCACTTT. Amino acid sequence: CASSLIGESPLHF.

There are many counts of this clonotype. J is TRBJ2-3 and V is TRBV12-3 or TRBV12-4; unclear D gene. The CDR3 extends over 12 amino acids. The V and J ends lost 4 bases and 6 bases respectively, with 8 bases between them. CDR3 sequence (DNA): TGTGCCAGCAGTTACCATGGGGATACGCAGTATTTT. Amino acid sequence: CASSYHGDTQYF.

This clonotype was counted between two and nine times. The CDR3 coding sequence is TGTGCCAGCAGCGCCTGGACGGATACACCCTTAGGCTATGGCTACACCTTC. Its translation is CASSAWTDTPLGYGYTF. The rearrangement joins TRBV7-8 to TRBJ1-2, with D uncertain. Germline V gene sequence: CDR1 SGHVS, CDR2 FQNEAQ. The CDR3 sequence is 17 residues long. The V end lost 5 bases, the J end lost 4 bases, and 23 bases lay between the germline ends.

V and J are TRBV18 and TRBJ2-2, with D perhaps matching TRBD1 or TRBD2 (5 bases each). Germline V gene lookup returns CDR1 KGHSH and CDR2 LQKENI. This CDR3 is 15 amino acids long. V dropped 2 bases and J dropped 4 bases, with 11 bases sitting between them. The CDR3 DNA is TGTGCCAGCTCACCAGCAGGGACGAGCACCGGGGAGCTGTTTTTT. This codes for CASSPAGTSTGELFF.

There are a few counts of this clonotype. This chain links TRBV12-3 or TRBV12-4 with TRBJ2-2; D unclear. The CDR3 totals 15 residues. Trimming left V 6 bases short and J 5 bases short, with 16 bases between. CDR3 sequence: CASRPGPGGTGELFF. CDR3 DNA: TGTGCCAGCAGACCTGGACCGGGCGGAACCGGGGAGCTGTTTTTT.

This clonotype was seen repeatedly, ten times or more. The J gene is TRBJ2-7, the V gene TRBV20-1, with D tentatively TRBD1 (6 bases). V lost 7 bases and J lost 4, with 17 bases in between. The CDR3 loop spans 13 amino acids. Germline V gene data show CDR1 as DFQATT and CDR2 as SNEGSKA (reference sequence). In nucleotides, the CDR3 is TGCAGTGTAGCCCGCGGGCAGGGGTACGAGCAGTACTTC. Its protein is CSVARGQGYEQYF.

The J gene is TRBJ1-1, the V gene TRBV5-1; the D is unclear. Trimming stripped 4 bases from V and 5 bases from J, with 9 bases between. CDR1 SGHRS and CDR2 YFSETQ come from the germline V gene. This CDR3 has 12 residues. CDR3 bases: TGCGCCAGCAGCGTTGATTTAACTGAAGCTTTCTTT. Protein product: CASSVDLTEAFF. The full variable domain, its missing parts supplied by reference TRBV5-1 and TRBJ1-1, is KAGVTQTPRYLIKTRGQQVTLSCSPISGHRSVSWYQQTPGQGLQFLFEYFSETQRNKGNFPGRFSGRQFSNSRSEMNVSTLELGDSALYLCASSVDLTEAFFGQGTRLTVV.

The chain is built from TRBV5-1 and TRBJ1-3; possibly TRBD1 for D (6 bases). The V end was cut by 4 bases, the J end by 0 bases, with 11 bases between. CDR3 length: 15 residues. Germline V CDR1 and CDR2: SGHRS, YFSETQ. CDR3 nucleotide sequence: TGCGCCAGCAGCGCGGGACAACACTCTGGAAACACCATATATTTT. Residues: CASSAGQHSGNTIYF.

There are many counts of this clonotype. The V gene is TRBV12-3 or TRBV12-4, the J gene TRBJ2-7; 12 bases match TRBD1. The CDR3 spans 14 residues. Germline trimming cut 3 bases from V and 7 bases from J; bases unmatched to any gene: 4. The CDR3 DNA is TGTGCCAGCAGTTTGGGACAGGGGGCATTTGAGCAGTACTTC. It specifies CASSLGQGAFEQYF.

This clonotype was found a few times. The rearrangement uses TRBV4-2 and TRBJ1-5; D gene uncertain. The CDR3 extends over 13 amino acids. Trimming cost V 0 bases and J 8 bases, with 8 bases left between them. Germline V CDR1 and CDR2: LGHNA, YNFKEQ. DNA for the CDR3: TGTGCCAGCAGCCAAGACGAAGGTGAGCCCCAGCATTTT. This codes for CASSQDEGEPQHF.

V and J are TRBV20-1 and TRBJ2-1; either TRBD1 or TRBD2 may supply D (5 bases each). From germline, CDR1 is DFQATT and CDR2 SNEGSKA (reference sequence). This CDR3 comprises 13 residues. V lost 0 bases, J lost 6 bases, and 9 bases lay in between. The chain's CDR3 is CSAREVGVNEQFF. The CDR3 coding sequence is TGCAGTGCTAGAGAAGTGGGGGTCAATGAGCAGTTCTTC.

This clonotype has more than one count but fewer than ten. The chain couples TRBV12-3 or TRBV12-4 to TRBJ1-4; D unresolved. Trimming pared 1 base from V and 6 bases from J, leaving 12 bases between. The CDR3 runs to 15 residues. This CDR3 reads CASSLEGLTHEKLFF. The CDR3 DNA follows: TGTGCCAGCAGTTTAGAGGGTTTAACCCATGAAAAACTGTTTTTT.

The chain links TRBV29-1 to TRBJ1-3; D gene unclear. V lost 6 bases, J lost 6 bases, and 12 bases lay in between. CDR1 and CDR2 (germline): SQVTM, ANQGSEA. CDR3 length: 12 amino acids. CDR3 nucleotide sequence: TGCAGCGTGAGGGAGGATGTAAACACCATATATTTT. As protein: CSVREDVNTIYF.

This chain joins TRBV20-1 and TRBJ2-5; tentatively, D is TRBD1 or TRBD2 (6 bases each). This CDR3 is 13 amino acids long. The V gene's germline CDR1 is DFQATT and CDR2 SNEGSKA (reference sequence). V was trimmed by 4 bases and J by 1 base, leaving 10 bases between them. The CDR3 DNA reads TGCAGTGCTATCTCGGGGGCCCAAGAGACCCAGTACTTC. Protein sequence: CSAISGAQETQYF.

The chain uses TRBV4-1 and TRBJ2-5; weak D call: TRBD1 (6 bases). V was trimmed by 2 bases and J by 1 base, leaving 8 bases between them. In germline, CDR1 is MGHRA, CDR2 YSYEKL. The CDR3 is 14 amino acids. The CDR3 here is CASSQTGFQETQYF. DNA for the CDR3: TGCGCCAGCAGCCAAACAGGGTTCCAAGAGACCCAGTACTTC.

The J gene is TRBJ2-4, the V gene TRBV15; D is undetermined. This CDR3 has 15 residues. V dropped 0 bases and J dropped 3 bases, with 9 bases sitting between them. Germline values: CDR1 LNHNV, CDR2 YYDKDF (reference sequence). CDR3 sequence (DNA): TGTGCCACCAGCAGAGATCGGCTAGTCAAAAACATTCAGTACTTC. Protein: CATSRDRLVKNIQYF.

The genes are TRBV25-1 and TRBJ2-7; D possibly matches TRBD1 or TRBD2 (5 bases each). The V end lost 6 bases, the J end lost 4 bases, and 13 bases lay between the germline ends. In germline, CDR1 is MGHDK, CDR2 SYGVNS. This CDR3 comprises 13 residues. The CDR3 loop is CASRRDGNYEQYF. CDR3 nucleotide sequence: TGTGCCAGCAGAAGGGACGGCAATTACGAGCAGTACTTC.

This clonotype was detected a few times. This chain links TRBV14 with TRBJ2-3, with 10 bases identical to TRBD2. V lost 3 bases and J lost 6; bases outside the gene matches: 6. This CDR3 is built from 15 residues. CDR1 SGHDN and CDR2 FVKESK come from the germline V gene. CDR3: CASSHLPSGGDTQYF. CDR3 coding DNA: TGTGCCAGCAGCCACCTACCTAGCGGGGGCGATACGCAGTATTTT.

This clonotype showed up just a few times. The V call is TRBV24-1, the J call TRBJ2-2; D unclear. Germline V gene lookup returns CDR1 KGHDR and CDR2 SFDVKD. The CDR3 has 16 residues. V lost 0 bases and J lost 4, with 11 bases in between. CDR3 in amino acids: CATSDLSVRTTGELFF. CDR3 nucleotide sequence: TGTGCCACCAGTGATTTGTCGGTTCGGACCACCGGGGAGCTGTTTTTT.

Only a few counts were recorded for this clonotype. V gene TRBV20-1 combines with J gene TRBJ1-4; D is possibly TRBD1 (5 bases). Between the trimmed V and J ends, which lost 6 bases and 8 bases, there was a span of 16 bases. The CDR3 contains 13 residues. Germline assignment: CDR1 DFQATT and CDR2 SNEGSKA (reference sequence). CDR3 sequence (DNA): TGCAGTGCGGAACCGGGACGCGAGGAAAAACTGTTTTTT. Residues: CSAEPGREEKLFF.

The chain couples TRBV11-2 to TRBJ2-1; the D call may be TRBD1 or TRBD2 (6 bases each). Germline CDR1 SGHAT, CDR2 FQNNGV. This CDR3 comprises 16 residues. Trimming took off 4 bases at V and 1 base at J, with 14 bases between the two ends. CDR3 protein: CASSWSGATSYNEQFF. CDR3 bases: TGTGCCAGCAGCTGGTCGGGGGCGACTTCCTACAATGAGCAGTTCTTC.

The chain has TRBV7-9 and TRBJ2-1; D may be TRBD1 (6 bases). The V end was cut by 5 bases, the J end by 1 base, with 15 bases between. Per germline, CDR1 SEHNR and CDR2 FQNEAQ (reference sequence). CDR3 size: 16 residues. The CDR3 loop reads CASSAIRGGSYNEQFF. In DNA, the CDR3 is TGTGCCAGCAGCGCAATTAGAGGGGGTTCCTACAATGAGCAGTTCTTC. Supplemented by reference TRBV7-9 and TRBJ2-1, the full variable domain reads DTGVSQNPRHKITKRGQNVTFRCDPISEHNRLYWYRQTLGQGPEFLTYFQNEAQLEKSRLLSDRFSAERPKGSFSTLEIQRTEQGDSAMYLCASSAIRGGSYNEQFFGPGTRLTVL.

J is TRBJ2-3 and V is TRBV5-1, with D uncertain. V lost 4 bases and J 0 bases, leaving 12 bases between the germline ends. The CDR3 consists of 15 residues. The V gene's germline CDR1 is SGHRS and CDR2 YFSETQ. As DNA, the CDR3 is TGCGCCAGCAGCAACTTAAAGTCTAGCACAGATACGCAGTATTTT. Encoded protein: CASSNLKSSTDTQYF.

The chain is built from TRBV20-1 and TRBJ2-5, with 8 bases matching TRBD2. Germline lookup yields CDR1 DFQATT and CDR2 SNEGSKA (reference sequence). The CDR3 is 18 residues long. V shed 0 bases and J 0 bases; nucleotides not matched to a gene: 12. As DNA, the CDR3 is TGCAGTGCTAGAGATTTGAGCGGGAGAACCCGATACCAAGAGACCCAGTACTTC. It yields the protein CSARDLSGRTRYQETQYF.

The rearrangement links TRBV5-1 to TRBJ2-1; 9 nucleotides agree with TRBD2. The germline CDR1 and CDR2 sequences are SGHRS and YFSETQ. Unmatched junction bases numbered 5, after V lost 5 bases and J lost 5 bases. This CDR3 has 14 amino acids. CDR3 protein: CASSAGLANNEQFF. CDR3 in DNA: TGCGCCAGCAGTGCCGGACTAGCGAACAATGAGCAGTTCTTC.

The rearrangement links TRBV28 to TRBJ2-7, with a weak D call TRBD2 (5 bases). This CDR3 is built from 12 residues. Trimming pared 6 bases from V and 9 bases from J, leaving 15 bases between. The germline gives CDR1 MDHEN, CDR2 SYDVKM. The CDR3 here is CASRLPASRQYF. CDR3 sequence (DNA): TGTGCCAGCAGACTACCCGCTAGCAGGCAGTACTTC.